This TCR beta chain stems from a study of cytomegalovirus exposure and HLA in healthy donors. Of note for this clone: As yet, its antigen is unknown.

General study findings and limits: Presence/absence analyses supposed approximately even sequencing depth among donors. The number of N-insertions in an Asian-associated ancestry cluster was reportedly below the approximately 690-donor mean in a later analysis. Cytomegalovirus association was listed for about 170 TCR beta chains.

Amplification used 60 Vbeta primers and 13 Jbeta primers. Only in-frame clones appear in the TCRdb table, and some are missing; sequencing was by immunoSEQ multiplex PCR. The repertoire holds over 150,000 clones, with over 70% as singletons. This CDR3 has 13 residues. V shed 10 bases and J shed 5 bases, with 17 bases lying between them. Germline assignment: CDR1 WSHSY and CDR2 SAAADI. The V gene is TRBV10-2, the J gene TRBJ1-1; a weak D match, TRBD1 (6 bases). The material sequenced was PBMCs. The TCR was taken from a young woman in good health and CMV-seronegative. DNA for the CDR3: TGCGCCACCCTAGACAGGAGTGGGACTGAAGCTTTCTTT. It encodes CATLDRSGTEAFF.